This T cell receptor (beta chain) is drawn from a study of cytomegalovirus exposure and HLA in healthy donors. When sampled, the donors appeared nominally healthy, though they likely had unrecorded immune exposures. PCR used 60 Vbeta primers and 13 Jbeta primers. Measured with immunoSEQ multiplex PCR; TCRdb has only the in-frame clones, and not every one. This table has roughly 150,000 clones, around 68% appearing once. Sequencing input: PBMCs. The clonotype comes from a man aged 25 to 45 in good health and CMV-seropositive.

The CDR3 coding sequence is TGTGCCAGCAGCGTAGAGGGAGCTAATGAAAAACTGTTTTTT. The encoded protein is CASSVEGANEKLFF. J is TRBJ1-4 and V is TRBV9; D uncertain. The V end was cut by 0 bases, the J end by 3 bases, with 6 bases between. This CDR3 spans 14 amino acids. Germline V lookup: CDR1 SGDLS, CDR2 YYNGEE.